This paragraph reports one TCR beta chain. A clone one base away is much larger, so this may be a read error. TCR beta CDR3 regions were amplified from RNA transcripts. First-round RT-PCR targeting the TCR CDR3 was performed with the HTBI primer set. TCRdb re-analysed the multiplex PCR reads in MiXCR, keeping a single row per CDR3 protein. The table lists around 300,000 distinct CDR3 sequences, roughly 15% of them singletons, with roughly 8% in the top ten. The study enrolled patients aged 18 to 65 with newly diagnosed hyperthyroidism of under 2 months' duration. The data stem from a study of T cells in Graves' hyperthyroidism and ophthalmopathy. CDR3 length equals 11 residues. Trimming removed 8 bases at V and 7 bases at J, with 11 bases between.

This TCR derives from a young woman with Graves' hyperthyroidism that later progressed to Graves' ophthalmopathy. Sequencing was carried out using blood. V gene TRBV12-3 or TRBV12-4 combines with J gene TRBJ1-1; weak D call: TRBD1 (5 bases). The CDR3 reads CASALGGEAFF. The CDR3 DNA follows: TGTGCCAGCGCCCTGGGGGGTGAAGCTTTCTTT.